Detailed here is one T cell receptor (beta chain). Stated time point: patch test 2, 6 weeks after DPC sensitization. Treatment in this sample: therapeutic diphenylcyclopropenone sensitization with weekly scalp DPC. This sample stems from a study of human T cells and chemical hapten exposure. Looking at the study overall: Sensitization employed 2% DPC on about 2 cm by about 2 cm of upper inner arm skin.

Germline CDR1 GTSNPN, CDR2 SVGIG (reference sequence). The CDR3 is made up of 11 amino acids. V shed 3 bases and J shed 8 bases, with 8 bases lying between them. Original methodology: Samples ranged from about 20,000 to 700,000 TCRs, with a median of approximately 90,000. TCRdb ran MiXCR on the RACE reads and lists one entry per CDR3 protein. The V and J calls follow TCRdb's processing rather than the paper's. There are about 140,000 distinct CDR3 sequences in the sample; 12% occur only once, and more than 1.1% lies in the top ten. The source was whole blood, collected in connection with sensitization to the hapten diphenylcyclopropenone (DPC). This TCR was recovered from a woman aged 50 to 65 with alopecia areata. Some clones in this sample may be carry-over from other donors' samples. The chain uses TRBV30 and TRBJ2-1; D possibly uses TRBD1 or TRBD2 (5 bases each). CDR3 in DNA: TGTGCCTGGAGAGGGGACCATGAGCAGTTCTTC. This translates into CAWRGDHEQFF.